This T cell receptor beta chain appears in the sequencing data of a study of T cell repertoires in cytomegalovirus infection (dated by TCRdb to the late 2010s). Broadly, across the study: Because public TCR beta signatures pointed to carriage of CMV infection together with the matching HLA type, the HLA type of each donor mattered for the analysis. The investigation overall reported the following: In both this cohort and an independent approximately 370-donor cohort, the cumulative frequency of public TCR beta family members distinguished carriers of CMV infection plus the relevant HLA type. In the ex vivo response, HLA-C-restricted CMV-specific TCR beta clonotypes were dominant, and in two of eight donors the single most frequent clonotype came from this HLA-C-restricted group.

Concerning this clonotype itself: There is no known antigen for this receptor. No base quality information exists; no much larger clone differs at one position.

The data were produced on an Illumina HiSeq 1500. The public reads were reanalyzed by TCRdb: fastp trimming at Q25, MiXCR alignment, in-frame beta chains only. Entries are consolidated by CDR3 protein sequence, retaining the most common genes and DNA. This sample gives roughly 200,000 distinct CDR3 sequences in total; roughly 15% of them show up just once. The ten largest clones represent about 23% of the sample. The sequence was obtained from a human donor in good health (CMV status not recorded). Some clones in this sample may be carry-over from other donors' samples. Sequenced: CD8+ T cells from PBMCs.

The bases are TGCGCCAGCAGTCAATCAGGAAGCCCCCGGACAATTCGTTGCCTTAATCAGCCCCAGCATTTT. It encodes CASSQSGSPRTIRCLNQPQHF. The sequence is built from TRBV23-1 and TRBJ1-5; TRBD1 is a weak D gene call, 5 bases matching. TRBV23-1 carries the ORF label, with uncertain function. Cut back by 0 bases and 4 bases, the V and J ends lie 28 bases apart. Its CDR3 holds 21 amino acids, cysteine through phenylalanine. The only DNA kept is the CDR3, 63 bases in frame from the first base.